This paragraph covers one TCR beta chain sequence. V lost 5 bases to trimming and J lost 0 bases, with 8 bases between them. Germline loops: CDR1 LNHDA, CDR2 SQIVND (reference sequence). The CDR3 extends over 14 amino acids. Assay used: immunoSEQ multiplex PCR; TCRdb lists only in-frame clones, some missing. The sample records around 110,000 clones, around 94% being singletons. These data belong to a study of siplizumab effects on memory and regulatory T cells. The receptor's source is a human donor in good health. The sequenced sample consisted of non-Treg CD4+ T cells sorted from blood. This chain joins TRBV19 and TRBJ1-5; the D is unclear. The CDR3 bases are TGTGCCAGTAGTCCTTCGTATAGCAATCAGCCCCAGCATTTT. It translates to CASSPSYSNQPQHF. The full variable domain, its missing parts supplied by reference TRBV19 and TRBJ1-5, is DGGITQSPKYLFRKEGQNVTLSCEQNLNHDAMYWYRQDPGQGLRLIYYSQIVNDFQKGDIAEGYSVSREKKESFPLTVTSAQKNPTAFYLCASSPSYSNQPQHFGDGTRLSIL.